This T cell receptor beta chain was captured in a study of breast tumors, draining lymph nodes, adjacent tissues. TCRdb recomputed calls from the multiplex PCR reads with MiXCR, one row per CDR3 protein. Found here are 150,000 or so distinct CDR3 sequences, approximately 30% of them singletons; the top ten hold 3% to 4%. Findings of the study overall: Tumor T cell lymph node origin was a supported hypothesis, not proven.

This clonotype has a count of ten or more. Its antigen is still unknown. Samples came from axillary lymph nodes draining the breast cancer. This CDR3 has 14 residues. V gave up 7 bases and J gave up 4 bases, with 15 bases separating them. The specimen sequenced was axillary lymph node tissue. The chain links TRBV12-3 or TRBV12-4 to TRBJ2-3; D may be TRBD2 (6 bases). This clonotype was obtained from a female donor with breast cancer. Some clones in this sample may be carry-over from other donors' samples. The CDR3: CASILGGDSDTQYF. CDR3 DNA: TGTGCCAGCATCCTTGGTGGGGACTCAGATACGCAGTATTTT.